This T cell receptor (beta chain) was profiled in a study of blood T cell repertoires in COVID-19. For the study at large: The analysed material was cDNA or gDNA that came from T cells, B-cell-depleted T cells, or PBMCs.

Data came from immunoSEQ multiplex PCR; TCRdb stores just in-frame clones and leaves some out. The repertoire consists of over 85,000 clones, with 76% occurring once and the leading ten covering roughly 3.8%. This clonotype was sampled from a woman of 80 years or more with acute or convalescent COVID-19. The sample consisted of peripheral blood.

The CDR3 DNA is TGTGCCAGCAGTGAAGCTGGCCCTGGCACCTTC. Translated, it gives CASSEAGPGTF. This chain connects TRBV6-1 to TRBJ1-2; D gene ambiguous. Trimming left V 0 bases short and J 13 bases short, with 9 bases between. The CDR3 has 11 amino acids. CDR1 and CDR2 from the germline V gene are MNHNS and SASEGT.